Here is one TCR beta chain with its context. Its target is not known. These data are taken from a study of cytomegalovirus exposure and HLA in healthy donors. Notes on the study in general: The study put 150 or so TCR beta chains on its list as cytomegalovirus-associated.

The V segment lost 2 bases and the J segment 2 bases; nucleotides outside the gene matches: 5. This CDR3 is built from 15 residues. Germline CDR1 GTSNPN, CDR2 SVGIG (reference sequence). With 60 Vbeta and 13 Jbeta primers, the PCR was carried out. Here immunoSEQ multiplex PCR was the method, and the copy in TCRdb shows in-frame clones only, minus some. The listing records 130,000 or so clones. The sample was PBMCs. The source is a woman between 18 and 30 years old in good health and CMV-seronegative. The J gene is TRBJ1-5, the V gene TRBV30; the match to TRBD1 covers 8 bases. CDR3 region: CAWSSGTGGNQPQHF. The CDR3 DNA is TGTGCCTGGAGTTCCGGGACAGGAGGCAATCAGCCCCAGCATTTT.